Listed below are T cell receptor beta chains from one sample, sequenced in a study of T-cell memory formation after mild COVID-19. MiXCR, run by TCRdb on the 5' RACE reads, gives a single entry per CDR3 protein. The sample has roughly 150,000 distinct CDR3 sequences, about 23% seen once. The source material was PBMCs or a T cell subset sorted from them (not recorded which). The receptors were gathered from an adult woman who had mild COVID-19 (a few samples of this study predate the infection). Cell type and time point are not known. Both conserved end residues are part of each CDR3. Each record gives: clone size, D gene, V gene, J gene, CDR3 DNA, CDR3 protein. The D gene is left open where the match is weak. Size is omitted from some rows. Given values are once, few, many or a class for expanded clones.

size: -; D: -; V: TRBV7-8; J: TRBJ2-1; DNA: TGTGCCAGCAGGCCGCCGGGATACCCGGATGAGCAGTTCTTC; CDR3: CASRPPGYPDEQFF
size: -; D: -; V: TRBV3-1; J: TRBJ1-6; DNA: TGTGCCAGCAGCCAAGGGAAACATCAAGTTTCACCCCTCCACTTT; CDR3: CASSQGKHQVSPLHF
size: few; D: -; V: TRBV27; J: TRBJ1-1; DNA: TGTGCCAGCAGCGTCCAGGGAGGTAACACTGAAGCTTTCTTT; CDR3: CASSVQGGNTEAFF
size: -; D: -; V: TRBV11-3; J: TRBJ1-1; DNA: TGTGCCAGCAGCCCCTTCAGTTCGGTCGACACTGAAGCTTTCTTT; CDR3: CASSPFSSVDTEAFF
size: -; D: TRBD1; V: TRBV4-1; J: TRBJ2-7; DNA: TGCGCCAGCAGCCACGACAGGGGGCGATACGAGCAGTACTTC; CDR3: CASSHDRGRYEQYF
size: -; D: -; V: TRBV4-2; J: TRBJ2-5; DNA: TGTGCCAGCAGCCAAGATTCGCAAGAGACCCAGTACTTC; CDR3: CASSQDSQETQYF
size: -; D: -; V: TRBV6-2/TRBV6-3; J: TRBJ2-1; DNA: TGTGCCAGCAGTTACGGGGGGCCATCGGGATCAGGCGAGCAGTTCTTC; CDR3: CASSYGGPSGSGEQFF
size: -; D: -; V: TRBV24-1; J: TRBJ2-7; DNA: TGTGCCACCAGTGATTTTCTCAGCGACGAGCAGTACTTC; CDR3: CATSDFLSDEQYF
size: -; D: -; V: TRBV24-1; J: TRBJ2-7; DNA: TGTGCCACCAGTGATACCTGGACACAGTACTTC; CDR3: CATSDTWTQYF
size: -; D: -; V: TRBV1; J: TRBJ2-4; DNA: TGCACCAGCAGCCCGGACAGGGCCAAAAACATTCAGTACTTC; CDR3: CTSSPDRAKNIQYF
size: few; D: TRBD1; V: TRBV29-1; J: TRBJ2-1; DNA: TGCAGCGGAGGGCCGGGACAGGGGCTAGTTGAGCAGTTCTTC; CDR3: CSGGPGQGLVEQFF
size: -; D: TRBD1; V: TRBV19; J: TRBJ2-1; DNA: TGTGCCACCTCTCCGGGGACAGAGGGCTTTGAGCAGTTCTTC; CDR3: CATSPGTEGFEQFF
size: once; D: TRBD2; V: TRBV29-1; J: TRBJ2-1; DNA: TGCAGCGTTGAAACCTTTGGGACTAACAATGAGCAGTTCTTC; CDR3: CSVETFGTNNEQFF
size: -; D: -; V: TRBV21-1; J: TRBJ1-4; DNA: TGTGCCAGCAGACAGGACAGGGGAGGAGAAAAACTGTTTTTT; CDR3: CASRQDRGGEKLFF
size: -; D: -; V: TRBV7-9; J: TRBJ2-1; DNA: TGTGCCAGCAGCTCGACAGCTCCCTCCTACAATGAGCAGTTCTTC; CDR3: CASSSTAPSYNEQFF
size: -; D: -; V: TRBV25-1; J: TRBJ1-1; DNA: TGTGCCAGCAGTGAATGGGGGACGGTAAACACTGAAGCTTTCTTT; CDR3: CASSEWGTVNTEAFF
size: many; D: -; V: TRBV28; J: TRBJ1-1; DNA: TGTGCCAGCAGTTTCCCCAGGGATGAAGCTTTCTTT; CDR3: CASSFPRDEAFF
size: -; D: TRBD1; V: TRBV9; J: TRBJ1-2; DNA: TGTGCCAGCAGCTCCGGGACAGGGGAGGACTATGGCTACACCTTC; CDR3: CASSSGTGEDYGYTF
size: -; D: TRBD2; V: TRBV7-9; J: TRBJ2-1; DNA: TGTGCCAGCAGCTTAGAGTGGACTAGCGGGAGGAATGAGCAGTTCTTC; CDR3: CASSLEWTSGRNEQFF
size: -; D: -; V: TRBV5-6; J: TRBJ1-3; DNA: TGTGCCAGCAGCTTATGGGGCCCTTTGGGAAACACCATATATTTT; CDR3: CASSLWGPLGNTIYF
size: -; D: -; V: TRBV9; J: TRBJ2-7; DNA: TGTGCCAGCAGCGAGGGGTCGGGGGACTACGAGCAGTACTTC; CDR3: CASSEGSGDYEQYF
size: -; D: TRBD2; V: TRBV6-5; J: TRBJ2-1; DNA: TGTGCCAGCAGTTACCTTCTAGCGGGGTACAATGAGCAGTTCTTC; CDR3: CASSYLLAGYNEQFF
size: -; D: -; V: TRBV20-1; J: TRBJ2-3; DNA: TGCAGTGCTAGACGAAGAGGGTGGAGTACGCAGTATTTT; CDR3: CSARRRGWSTQYF
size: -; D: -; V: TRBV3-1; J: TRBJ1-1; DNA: TGTGCCAGCAGCCGAACGGGATCAGAAGCTTTCTTT; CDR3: CASSRTGSEAFF
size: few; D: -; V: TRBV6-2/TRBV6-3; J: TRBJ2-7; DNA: TGTGCCAGCAGTTACGTCTACGAGCAGTACTTC; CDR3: CASSYVYEQYF
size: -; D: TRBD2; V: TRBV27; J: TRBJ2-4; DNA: TGTGCCAGCAGTTCGGGACTATCGAAAAACATTCAGTACTTC; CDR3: CASSSGLSKNIQYF
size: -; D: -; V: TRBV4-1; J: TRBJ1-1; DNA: TGCGCCAGCAGCCAAGGCCCGCCTGGCAGGGAAGCTTTCTTT; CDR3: CASSQGPPGREAFF
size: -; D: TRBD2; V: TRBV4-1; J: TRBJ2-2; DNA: TGCGCCAGCAGCCAAGATCCAGGACTAGCGGGGCACACCGGGGAGCTGTTTTTT; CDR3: CASSQDPGLAGHTGELFF
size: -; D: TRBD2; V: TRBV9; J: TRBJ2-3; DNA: TGTGCCAGCAGCACGCCGACTAGCGGGACCATACTAACCACAGATACGCAGTATTTT; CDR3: CASSTPTSGTILTTDTQYF
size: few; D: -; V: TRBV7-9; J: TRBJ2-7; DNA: TGTGCCAGCAGCTTAGCTCCGCAGGGGCGAAACTACGAGCAGTACTTC; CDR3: CASSLAPQGRNYEQYF
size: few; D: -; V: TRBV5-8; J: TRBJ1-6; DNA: TGTGCCAGCAGGGACGAGGGCCTCCTCTATAATTCACCCCTCCACTTT; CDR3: CASRDEGLLYNSPLHF
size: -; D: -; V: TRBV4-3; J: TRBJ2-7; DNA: TGCGCCAGCAGCCAAGAAGCCCGCGAAGGCGGAAGAATCCGCAGCGAGCAGTACTTC; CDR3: CASSQEAREGGRIRSEQYF
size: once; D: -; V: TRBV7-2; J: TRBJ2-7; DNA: TGTGCCAGCAGCTGGCCCGGGGTTCGAGGTGAGGAGCAGTACTTC; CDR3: CASSWPGVRGEEQYF
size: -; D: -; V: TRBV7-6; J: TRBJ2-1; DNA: TGTGCCAGCAGCTTAGCTCAAGGGGGTAATGAGCAGTTCTTC; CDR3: CASSLAQGGNEQFF
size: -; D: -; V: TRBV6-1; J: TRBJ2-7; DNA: TGTGCCATCGATGACGGTAGCTCCTACGAGCAGTACTTC; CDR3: CAIDDGSSYEQYF
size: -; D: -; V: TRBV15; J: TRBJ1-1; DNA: TGTGCCACCAGCAGGGGGAAGGGTCTGAACACTGAAGCTTTCTTT; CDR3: CATSRGKGLNTEAFF
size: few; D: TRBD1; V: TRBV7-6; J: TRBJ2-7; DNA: TGTGCCAGCAGCTGGACAGGGGGCGAGCAGTACTTC; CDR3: CASSWTGGEQYF
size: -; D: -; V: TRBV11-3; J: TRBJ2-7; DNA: TGTGCCAGCAGCGACGGACACCTCGATTACGAGCAGTACTTC; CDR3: CASSDGHLDYEQYF
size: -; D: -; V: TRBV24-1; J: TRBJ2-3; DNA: TGTGCCACCAGTGATAAGGGGAGGTATCCAACAGATACGCAGTATTTT; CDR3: CATSDKGRYPTDTQYF
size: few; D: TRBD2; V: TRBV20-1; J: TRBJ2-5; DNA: TGCAGTGCTAGAGATGAGGGGCGGAGCGGGAGGGTGCAAGAGACCCAGTACTTC; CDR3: CSARDEGRSGRVQETQYF
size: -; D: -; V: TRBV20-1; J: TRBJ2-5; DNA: TGCAGTGCTAGTGACAGGAGGGAGACCCAGTACTTC; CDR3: CSASDRRETQYF
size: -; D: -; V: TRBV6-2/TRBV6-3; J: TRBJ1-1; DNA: TGTGCCAGCAGCCTCATCCCCGGGGGATCTGAAGCTTTCTTT; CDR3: CASSLIPGGSEAFF
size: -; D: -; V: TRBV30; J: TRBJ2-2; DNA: TGTGCCTGGAGTGGGGGGGAGCTGTTTTTT; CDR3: CAWSGGELFF